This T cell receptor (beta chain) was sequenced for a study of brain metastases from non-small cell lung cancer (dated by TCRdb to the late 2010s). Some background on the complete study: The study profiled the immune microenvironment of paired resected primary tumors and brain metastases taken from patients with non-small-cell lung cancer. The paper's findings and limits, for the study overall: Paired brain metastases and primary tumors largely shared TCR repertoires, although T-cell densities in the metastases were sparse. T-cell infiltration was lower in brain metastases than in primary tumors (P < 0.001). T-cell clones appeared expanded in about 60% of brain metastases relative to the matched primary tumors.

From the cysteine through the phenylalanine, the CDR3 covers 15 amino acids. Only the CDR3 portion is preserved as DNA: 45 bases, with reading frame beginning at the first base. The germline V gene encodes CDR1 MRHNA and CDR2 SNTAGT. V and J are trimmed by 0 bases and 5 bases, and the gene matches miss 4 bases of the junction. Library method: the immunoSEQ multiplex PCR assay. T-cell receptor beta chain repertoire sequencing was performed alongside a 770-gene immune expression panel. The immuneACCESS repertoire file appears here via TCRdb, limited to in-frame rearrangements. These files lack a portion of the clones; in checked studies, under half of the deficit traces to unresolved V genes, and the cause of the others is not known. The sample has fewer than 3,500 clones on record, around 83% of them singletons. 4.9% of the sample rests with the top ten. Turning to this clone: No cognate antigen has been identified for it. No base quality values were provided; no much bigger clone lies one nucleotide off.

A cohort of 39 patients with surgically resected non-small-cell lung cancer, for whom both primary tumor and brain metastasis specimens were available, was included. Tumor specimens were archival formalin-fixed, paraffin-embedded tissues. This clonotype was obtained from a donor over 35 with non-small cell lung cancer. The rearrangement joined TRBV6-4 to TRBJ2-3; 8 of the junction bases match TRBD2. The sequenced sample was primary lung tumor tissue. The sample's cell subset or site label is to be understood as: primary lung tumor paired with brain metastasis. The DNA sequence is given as TGTGCCAGCAGTGACTCCAGCGGGGGTGGAGATACGCAGTATTTT. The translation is CASSDSSGGGDTQYF.